The rows below give T cell receptor beta chains drawn from one sample of a study of cytomegalovirus exposure and HLA in healthy donors. Clones were sequenced by immunoSEQ multiplex PCR, and TCRdb holds only the in-frame ones, with some missing. The sample shows about 180,000 clones, 80% to 90% of them seen only once. The specimen sequenced was PBMCs. The receptors stem from a girl aged 5-17 years in good health and CMV-seropositive. Both conserved end residues are part of each CDR3. D genes are given only for firm matches.

>TRBV4-1|TRBD1|TRBJ1-1
CASRVPGQGWTEAFF
TGCGCCAGCAGGGTCCCGGGACAGGGGTGGACTGAAGCTTTCTTT
>TRBV19|.|TRBJ1-1
CASSPSGQLNTEAFF
TGTGCCAGTAGTCCCTCTGGACAGCTAAACACTGAAGCTTTCTTT
>TRBV19|.|TRBJ1-4
CASSIYATNEKLFF
TGTGCCAGTAGTATCTACGCAACTAATGAAAAACTGTTTTTT
>TRBV11-2|.|TRBJ2-2
CASSPVRGPVTGELFF
TGTGCCAGCAGCCCGGTCAGGGGCCCGGTCACCGGGGAGCTGTTTTTT
>TRBV19|.|TRBJ1-2
CASTKGVAGYGYTF
TGTGCCAGTACAAAAGGTGTTGCAGGGTATGGCTACACCTTC
>TRBV27|TRBD1|TRBJ2-7
CASSSDRDGYEQYF
TGTGCCAGCAGTTCGGACAGGGATGGTTACGAGCAGTACTTC
>TRBV9|TRBD1|TRBJ1-1
CASSAARDRALEAFF
TGTGCCAGCAGCGCAGCCAGGGACAGAGCCCTTGAAGCTTTCTTT
>TRBV7-9|.|TRBJ1-1
CASSLFGAEAFF
TGTGCCAGCAGCCTATTCGGGGCTGAAGCTTTCTTT
>TRBV10-2|.|TRBJ2-3
CASSESGQRVPDTQYF
TGCGCCAGCAGTGAGTCTGGCCAGCGGGTGCCAGATACGCAGTATTTT
>TRBV6-1|.|TRBJ1-5
CASSVIGRQPQHF
TGTGCCAGCAGTGTTATCGGTCGACAGCCCCAGCATTTT
>TRBV19|.|TRBJ2-7
CASSIEGTLSYEQYF
TGTGCCAGTAGTATTGAAGGGACACTTTCCTACGAGCAGTACTTC